Listed here is a single T cell receptor (beta chain). The CDR3 consists of 13 residues. Trimming left V 5 bases short and J 3 bases short, with 11 bases between. The V gene's germline CDR1 is SEHNR and CDR2 FQNEAQ (reference sequence). The data were obtained in a study of blood T cell repertoires in COVID-19. Study background: From the United States, Italy and Spain came samples of acute and convalescent COVID-19.

Measured with immunoSEQ multiplex PCR; TCRdb has only the in-frame clones, and not every one. The repertoire consists of about 400,000 clones, with 70% to 90% occurring once and the leading ten covering almost 2%. V gene TRBV7-9 combines with J gene TRBJ2-7; D might be TRBD1 (7 bases). Sample: PBMCs or T cells enriched from blood (not recorded which). This clonotype originated in a woman between 18 and 29 years old with acute COVID-19. The CDR3 sequence: CASSAGQYYEQYF. The DNA of the CDR3 is TGTGCCAGCAGCGCGGGACAGTACTACGAGCAGTACTTC.